A single sample is the source of the 6 T cell receptor beta chains below, sequenced in a study of cytomegalovirus exposure and HLA in healthy donors. The PCR contained 60 Vbeta and 13 Jbeta primers. The method was immunoSEQ multiplex PCR; TCRdb's version includes in-frame clones alone and lacks a portion of them. The table includes over 150,000 clones, approximately 75% detected once. Specimen: PBMCs. The receptors stem from a man in his forties or fifties in good health and CMV-seropositive.

This clone was counted only a few times. J is TRBJ2-3 and V is TRBV4-3; tentatively, D is TRBD1 (6 bases). Germline lookup yields CDR1 LGHNA and CDR2 YSLEER. V shed 0 bases and J shed 2 bases, with 9 bases lying between them. This CDR3 contains 15 residues. CDR3 sequence (DNA): TGCGCCAGCAGCCAAGACCCAGGGGTCACAGATACGCAGTATTTT. Amino acids: CASSQDPGVTDTQYF.

A note on this clone: Other nucleotide sequences in the sample specify the same CDR3. This sequence joins TRBV7-2 and TRBJ2-3, with 8 bases that match TRBD2. J lost 4 bases, V lost 5 bases, and 8 bases had no gene match. CDR3 length: 15 amino acids. CDR1 and CDR2 (germline): SGHTA, FQGNSA. The CDR3 DNA follows: TGTGCCAGCAGCCTAACGGGGGGGGCTTCAGATACGCAGTATTTT. Its translation is CASSLTGGASDTQYF. Full variable domain (missing parts from reference TRBV7-2 and TRBJ2-3): GAGVSQSPSNKVTEKGKDVELRCDPISGHTALYWYRQSLGQGLEFLIYFQGNSAPDKSGLPSDRFSAERTGGSVSTLTIQRTQQEDSAVYLCASSLTGGASDTQYFGPGTRLTVL.

This chain uses TRBV6-1 with TRBJ1-5; tentatively, D is TRBD1 (5 bases). There are 15 residues in the CDR3. V gave up 7 bases and J gave up 5 bases, with 18 bases separating them. Per germline, CDR1 MNHNS and CDR2 SASEGT. As DNA, the CDR3 is TGTGCCAGCACTGGCCTCGGGGGAGTCCATCAGCCCCAGCATTTT. Translated, it gives CASTGLGGVHQPQHF.

The V and J genes are TRBV11-2 and TRBJ1-1; tentative D call: TRBD1 (6 bases). Germline CDR1 is SGHAT and CDR2 is FQNNGV. Trimming removed 8 bases from V and 1 base from J, with 17 bases in between. There are 15 residues in the CDR3. Here the CDR3 DNA reads TGTGCCAGCGTGGCAGGGGTGGGGACGAACACTGAAGCTTTCTTT. Translated: CASVAGVGTNTEAFF.

J is TRBJ2-3 and V is TRBV18; 7 bases match TRBD1. Germline-derived CDR1 and CDR2 are KGHSH and LQKENI. The CDR3 length is 15 residues. The V gene end was trimmed by 3 bases and the J gene end by 0 bases; junction bases not matched to a gene: 3. The CDR3 DNA sequence: TGTGCCAGCTCACCGGGACAGATGAGCACAGATACGCAGTATTTT. The encoded protein is CASSPGQMSTDTQYF.

The chain uses TRBV21-1 and TRBJ2-2; the DNA was not compared with TRBD2, the D call given in the table. TRBV21-1 has pseudogene status. The CDR3 loop spans 16 amino acids. The CDR3 sequence is CASSVSGGARTGELFF. DNA for the CDR3: TGTGCCAGCAGCGTTAGCGGGGGGGCTCGGACCGGGGAGCTGTTTTTT.